This TCR beta chain was identified during a study of blood T cell repertoires in COVID-19 (dated by TCRdb to 2020 to 2021). Describing the broader study: The collaborator samples originated in the United States, Italy and Spain and spanned the acute and convalescent phases of COVID-19. The material from the prospective study consisted of cDNA or gDNA derived from T cells, B-cell-depleted T cells, or PBMCs. Subjects who had been exposed to COVID-19, were actively infected with it, or had recovered from it provided the deeply sampled blood TCRbeta repertoires that made up the dataset. A freely available public database, intended as a resource for researchers studying the immune response to SARS-CoV-2, is where the repertoires were released. The samples were drawn from the first 160 participants of the ongoing ImmuneRACE study and from 1,254 subjects provided by 6 global collaborators. Nearly every sample came with metadata listing a de-identified subject ID, COVID-19 status, age in years and sex. Where HLA class I and class II types were available, the types were taken from metadata supplied by the sample provider, not from assay-based typing.

TCRbeta CDR3 regions were amplified from genomic DNA by means of the immunoSEQ Assay, a bias-controlled multiplex PCR. As for the authors' bioinformatics: The number of nucleated cells in each sample was estimated by amplification of reference gene primers within the assay. To quantify the absolute abundance of each unique TCRbeta CDR3 rearrangement, sequence reads were collapsed and filtered. For each sample, productive Simpson clonality was calculated as the square root of Simpson's diversity index across productive rearrangements. The clones in this table, taken by TCRdb from immuneACCESS, are in-frame only. Not every clone is retained; where verified, under half of the shortfall comes from an unresolved V gene, and the cause of the rest is unknown. Clonal size and the V and J genes are those of that table, whereas D and trimming came from the DNA. This sample holds some 260,000 clones; 70% to 90% were observed only once. The ten largest clones take up 0.99% of the sample.

A second Seattle source provided samples from volunteer blood donors who had recovered from COVID-19. Collaborating institutions collected whole blood in K2EDTA tubes following their own protocols. For TCRbeta analysis, collaborators shipped samples in one of three forms: frozen whole blood, isolated PBMCs, or DNA extracted from either of those sample types. Points the paper makes about the study in general: The amount of clinical and demographic metadata varied by source and participant and was provided uncurated.

Note on this clone: No antigen is known for it. The sample holds no much larger clone one base away, and base qualities are not on file.

Trimmed from V: 1 base; trimmed from J: 0 bases; junction bases lacking a gene match: 6. Counted from cysteine to phenylalanine, this CDR3 has 18 amino acids. Just CDR3 DNA is preserved here, 54 bases in frame from base 1. CDR1 and CDR2 (MNHEY, SVGEGT) derive from the germline V gene. The TCR sequence derives from a woman aged 40 to 49 who had recovered from COVID-19. Sequenced input: peripheral blood. The chain is made from TRBV6-2 or TRBV6-3 and TRBJ2-6; TRBD2 aligns with 7 central bases. Here is the DNA: TGTGCCAGCAGTTACTGGGGGGGAACGAGCTCTGGGGCCAACGTCCTGACTTTC. Its coded protein is CASSYWGGTSSGANVLTF.